These 12 T cell receptor beta chains originate from one sample sequenced in a study of blood T cell repertoires in COVID-19. Some clones are missing from TCRdb's copy, which holds only in-frame ones; the method was immunoSEQ multiplex PCR. The sample has around 47,000 clones, roughly 87% seen once. The sequencing input was peripheral blood. The origin of the receptors is a woman older than 75 in a cohort sampled during active or convalescent COVID-19.

The V gene is TRBV7-9, the J gene TRBJ1-6, with 8 bases lining up with TRBD1. Germline V gene data show CDR1 as SEHNR and CDR2 as FQNEAQ (reference sequence). V lost 0 bases and J lost 10; bases outside the gene matches: 11. The CDR3 extends over 17 amino acids. DNA for the CDR3: TGTGCCAGCAGCTTAGCGCTGGCAGGGGGCCTGGTATCACCCCTCCACTTT. This gives the protein CASSLALAGGLVSPLHF. The whole variable domain, filled in from reference TRBV7-9 and TRBJ1-6, reads DTGVSQNPRHKITKRGQNVTFRCDPISEHNRLYWYRQTLGQGPEFLTYFQNEAQLEKSRLLSDRFSAERPKGSFSTLEIQRTEQGDSAMYLCASSLALAGGLVSPLHFGNGTRLTVT.

This chain uses TRBV5-1 with TRBJ2-1; 8 bases are shared with TRBD1. The CDR3 spans 15 residues. V shed 2 bases and J 1 base; nucleotides not matched to a gene: 2. Germline V gene data show CDR1 as SGHRS and CDR2 as YFSETQ. The CDR3 bases are TGCGCCAGCAGCTTACAGGGGGAGTCCTACAATGAGCAGTTCTTC. Translating it yields CASSLQGESYNEQFF. Full variable domain (remainder filled in from reference TRBV5-1 and TRBJ2-1): KAGVTQTPRYLIKTRGQQVTLSCSPISGHRSVSWYQQTPGQGLQFLFEYFSETQRNKGNFPGRFSGRQFSNSRSEMNVSTLELGDSALYLCASSLQGESYNEQFFGPGTRLTVL.

The chain couples TRBV7-2 to TRBJ1-3; D is ambiguous. This CDR3 is built from 15 residues. The germline gives CDR1 SGHTA, CDR2 FQGNSA. V was shortened by 1 base and J by 6 bases, with 13 bases between the two germline ends. The CDR3 DNA reads TGTGCCAGCAGCTTAGAATGGCAGCGAGCAAACACCATATATTTT. Its translation is CASSLEWQRANTIYF.

This clone was counted once. The chain couples TRBV9 to TRBJ1-3; D is ambiguous. The CDR3 sequence is 14 residues long. Per germline, CDR1 SGDLS and CDR2 YYNGEE. V dropped 0 bases and J dropped 2 bases, with 6 bases sitting between them. For the CDR3, the DNA is TGTGCCAGCAGCGTAGGAGGGACTGGAAACACCATATATTTT. Protein sequence: CASSVGGTGNTIYF. Full variable domain (missing parts from reference TRBV9 and TRBJ1-3): DSGVTQTPKHLITATGQRVTLRCSPRSGDLSVYWYQQSLDQGLQFLIQYYNGEERAKGNILERFSAQQFPDLHSELNLSSLELGDSALYFCASSVGGTGNTIYFGEGSWLTVV.

The chain recombines TRBV11-2 with TRBJ2-7, with 8 bases identical to TRBD2. Looked up from germline, CDR1 is SGHAT and CDR2 is FQNNGV. With V trimmed by 9 bases and J by 1 base, 5 bases remained unmatched. The CDR3 sequence is 13 residues long. CDR3 protein: CASGVAGSYEQYF. The CDR3 DNA reads as TGTGCCAGTGGGGTAGCGGGATCCTACGAGCAGTACTTC.

The genes are TRBV29-1 and TRBJ2-7; 12 bases fit TRBD2. The CDR3 sequence is 12 residues long. CDR1 SQVTM and CDR2 ANQGSEA come from the germline V gene. The CDR3 sequence is CGGTSGSYEQYF. The DNA of the CDR3 is TGCGGGGGGACTAGCGGGTCCTACGAGCAGTACTTC.

The V and J genes are TRBV4-3 and TRBJ2-3; tentative D call: TRBD2 (5 bases). CDR1 is LGHNA and CDR2 is YSLEER in the germline V gene. V gave up 3 bases and J gave up 6 bases, with 13 bases separating them. The CDR3 extends over 14 amino acids. CDR3 nucleotides: TGCGCCAGCAGCCATCTCAATCCTAGCGATACGCAGTATTTT. Its protein product is CASSHLNPSDTQYF.

The chain has TRBV5-4 and TRBJ1-1; TRBD1 matches 7 bases. Germline V lookup: CDR1 SGHNT, CDR2 YYREEE (reference sequence). The CDR3 totals 15 residues. Unmatched junction bases numbered 6, after V lost 3 bases and J lost 1 base. The CDR3 is CASSWDSLANTEAFF. The DNA for the CDR3 is TGTGCCAGCAGCTGGGACAGCCTAGCGAACACTGAAGCTTTCTTT.

V gene TRBV20-1 combines with J gene TRBJ1-5; weak D call: TRBD1 (6 bases). The V and J ends lost 3 bases and 0 bases respectively, with 12 bases between them. This CDR3 is 15 amino acids long. CDR1 is DFQATT, CDR2 SNEGSKA, per germline (reference sequence). The CDR3 spells CSASRGGASNQPQHF. The CDR3 DNA sequence: TGCAGTGCTAGTCGCGGGGGGGCTAGCAATCAGCCCCAGCATTTT.

The J gene is TRBJ1-5, the V gene TRBV6-2 or TRBV6-3; possibly TRBD1 for D (5 bases). V was shortened by 5 bases and J by 0 bases, with 11 bases between the two germline ends. Germline CDR1 and CDR2: MNHEY and SVGEGT. The CDR3 has 15 residues. The CDR3: CASSVGLHSNQPQHF. The DNA for the CDR3 is TGTGCCAGCAGTGTGGGACTCCATAGCAATCAGCCCCAGCATTTT.

The chain is built from TRBV10-2 and TRBJ1-1; 10 nucleotides match TRBD1. This CDR3 spans 14 amino acids. Germline V gene sequence: CDR1 WSHSY, CDR2 SAAADI. Trimming took 4 bases from V and 2 from J; bases not matched to a gene: 1. The DNA of the CDR3 is TGCGCCAGCAGTGGACAGGGGGCTAACACTGAAGCTTTCTTT. Amino acid sequence: CASSGQGANTEAFF.

J is TRBJ2-7 and V is TRBV27; maybe TRBD2 (7 bases). Trimming shortened V by 8 bases and J by 3 bases, and 32 bases separated the two germline ends. Germline loops: CDR1 MNHEY, CDR2 SMNVEV (reference sequence). The CDR3 runs to 19 residues. The CDR3 nucleotides are TGTGCCAGCCGAAACCCCTCAGGGGTAAAGGGGGGGGGAAACTACGAGCAGTACTTC. Amino acids: CASRNPSGVKGGGNYEQYF.